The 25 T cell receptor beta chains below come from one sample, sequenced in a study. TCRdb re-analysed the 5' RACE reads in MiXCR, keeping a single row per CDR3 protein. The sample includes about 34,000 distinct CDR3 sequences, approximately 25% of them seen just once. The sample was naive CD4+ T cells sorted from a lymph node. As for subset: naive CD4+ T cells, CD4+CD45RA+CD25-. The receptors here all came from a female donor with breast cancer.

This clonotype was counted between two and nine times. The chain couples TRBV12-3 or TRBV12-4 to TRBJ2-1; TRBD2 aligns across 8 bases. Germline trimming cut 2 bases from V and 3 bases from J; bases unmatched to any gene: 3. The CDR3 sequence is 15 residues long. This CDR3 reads CASSLSGGLYNEQFF. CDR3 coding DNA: TGTGCCAGCAGTTTAAGCGGGGGCCTCTACAATGAGCAGTTCTTC.

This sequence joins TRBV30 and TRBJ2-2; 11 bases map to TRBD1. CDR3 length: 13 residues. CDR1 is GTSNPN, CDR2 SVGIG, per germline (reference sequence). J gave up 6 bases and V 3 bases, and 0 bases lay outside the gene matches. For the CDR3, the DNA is TGTGCCTGGAGGGGACAGGGGGCCGGGGAGCTGTTTTTT. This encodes CAWRGQGAGELFF. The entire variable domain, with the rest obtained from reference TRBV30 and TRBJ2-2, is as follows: SQTIHQWPATLVQPVGSPLSLECTVEGTSNPNLYWYRQAAGRGLQLLFYSVGIGQISSEVPQNLSASRPQDRQFILSSKKLLLSDSGFYLCAWRGQGAGELFFGEGSRLTVL.

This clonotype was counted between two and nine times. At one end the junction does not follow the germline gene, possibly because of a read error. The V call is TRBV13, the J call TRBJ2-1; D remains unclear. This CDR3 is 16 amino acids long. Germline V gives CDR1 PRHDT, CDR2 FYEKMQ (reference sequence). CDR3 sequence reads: CASTLYRRSSYNEQFF. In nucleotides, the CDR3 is TGTGCCAGCACCTTATATCGGAGAAGCTCCTACAATGAGCAGTTCTTC. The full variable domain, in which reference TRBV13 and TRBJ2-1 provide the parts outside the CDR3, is AAGVIQSPRHLIKEKRETATLKCYPIPRHDTVYWYQQGPGQDPQFLISFYEKMQSDKGSIPDRFSAQQFSDYHSELNMSSLELGDSALYFCASTLYRRSSYNEQFFGPGTRLTVL.

The CDR3 DNA sequence: TGCAGTGCCCTTAGCGGGGACCAGTTCTTC. This gives the protein CSALSGDQFF. The gene calls are TRBV20-1 and TRBJ2-1; 8 bases agree with TRBD2. The CDR3 sequence is 10 residues long. The ends lost 6 bases at V and 13 bases at J; junction bases unmatched: 5. Germline CDR1 and CDR2: DFQATT and SNEGSKA (reference sequence).

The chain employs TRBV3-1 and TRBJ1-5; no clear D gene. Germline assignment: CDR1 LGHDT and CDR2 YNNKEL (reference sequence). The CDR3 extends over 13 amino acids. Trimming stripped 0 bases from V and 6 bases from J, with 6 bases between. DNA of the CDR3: TGTGCCAGCAGCCAAGATAACGGTCAGCCCCAGCATTTT. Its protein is CASSQDNGQPQHF.

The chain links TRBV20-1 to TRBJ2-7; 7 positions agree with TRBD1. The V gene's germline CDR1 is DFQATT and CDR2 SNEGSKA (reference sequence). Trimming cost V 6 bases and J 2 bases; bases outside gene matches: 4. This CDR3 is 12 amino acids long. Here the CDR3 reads CSADRATYEQYF. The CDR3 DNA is TGCAGTGCCGACAGGGCCACCTACGAGCAGTACTTC.

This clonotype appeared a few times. In DNA form, the CDR3 reads TGTGCCAGCAGCCAAGATCACAGGGGGCGTCTCCTCACCTATGGCTACACCTTC. It specifies CASSQDHRGRLLTYGYTF. This chain joins TRBV14 and TRBJ1-2, with TRBD1 identical over 9 bases. The length of the CDR3 is 18 residues. Trimming cost V 0 bases and J 4 bases; bases outside gene matches: 12. The V gene's germline CDR1 is SGHDN and CDR2 FVKESK. The variable domain in full, with the rest retrieved from reference TRBV14 and TRBJ1-2, is EAGVTQFPSHSVIEKGQTVTLRCDPISGHDNLYWYRRVMGKEIKFLLHFVKESKQDESGMPNNRFLAERTGGTYSTLKVQPAELEDSGVYFCASSQDHRGRLLTYGYTFGSGTRLTVV.

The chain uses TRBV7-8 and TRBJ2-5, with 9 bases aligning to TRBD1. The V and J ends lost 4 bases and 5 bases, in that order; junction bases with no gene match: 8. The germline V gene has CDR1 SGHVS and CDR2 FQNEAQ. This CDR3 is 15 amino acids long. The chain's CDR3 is CASSSPGQGYETQYF. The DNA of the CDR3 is TGTGCCAGCAGCTCCCCAGGACAGGGGTACGAGACCCAGTACTTC.

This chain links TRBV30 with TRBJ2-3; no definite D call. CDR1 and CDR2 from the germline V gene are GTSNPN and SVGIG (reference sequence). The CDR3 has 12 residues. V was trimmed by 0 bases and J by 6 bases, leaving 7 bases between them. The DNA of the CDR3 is TGTGCCTGGAGTGTAAATACGGATACGCAGTATTTT. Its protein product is CAWSVNTDTQYF. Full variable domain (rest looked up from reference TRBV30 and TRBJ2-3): SQTIHQWPATLVQPVGSPLSLECTVEGTSNPNLYWYRQAAGRGLQLLFYSVGIGQISSEVPQNLSASRPQDRQFILSSKKLLLSDSGFYLCAWSVNTDTQYFGPGTRLTVL.

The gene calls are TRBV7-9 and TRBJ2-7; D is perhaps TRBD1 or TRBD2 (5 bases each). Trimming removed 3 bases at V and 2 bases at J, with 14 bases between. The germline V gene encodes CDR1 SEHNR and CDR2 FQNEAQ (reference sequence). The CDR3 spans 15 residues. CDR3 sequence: CASSFGGVTAYEQYF. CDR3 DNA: TGTGCCAGCAGCTTTGGGGGAGTAACCGCCTACGAGCAGTACTTC.

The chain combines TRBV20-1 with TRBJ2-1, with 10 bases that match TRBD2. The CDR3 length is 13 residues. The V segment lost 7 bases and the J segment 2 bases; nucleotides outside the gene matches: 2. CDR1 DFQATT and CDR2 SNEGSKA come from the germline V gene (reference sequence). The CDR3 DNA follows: TGCAGTGGGGGGACTAGCGCCTACAATGAGCAGTTCTTC. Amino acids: CSGGTSAYNEQFF.

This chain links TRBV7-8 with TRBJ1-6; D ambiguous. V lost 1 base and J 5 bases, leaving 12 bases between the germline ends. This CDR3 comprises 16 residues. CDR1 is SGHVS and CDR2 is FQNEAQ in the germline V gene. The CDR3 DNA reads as TGTGCCAGCAGCTTAGAGCGTATGGAAAATAATTCACCCCTCCACTTT. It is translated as CASSLERMENNSPLHF.

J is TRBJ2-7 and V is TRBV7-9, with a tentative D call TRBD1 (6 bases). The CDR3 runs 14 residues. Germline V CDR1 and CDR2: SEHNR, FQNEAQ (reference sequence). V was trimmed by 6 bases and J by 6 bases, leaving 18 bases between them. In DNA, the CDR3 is TGTGCCAGCAGAGCAACCGGGACAAGGACCGAGCAGTACTTC. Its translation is CASRATGTRTEQYF. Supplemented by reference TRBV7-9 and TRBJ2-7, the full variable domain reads DTGVSQNPRHKITKRGQNVTFRCDPISEHNRLYWYRQTLGQGPEFLTYFQNEAQLEKSRLLSDRFSAERPKGSFSTLEIQRTEQGDSAMYLCASRATGTRTEQYFGPGTRLTVT.

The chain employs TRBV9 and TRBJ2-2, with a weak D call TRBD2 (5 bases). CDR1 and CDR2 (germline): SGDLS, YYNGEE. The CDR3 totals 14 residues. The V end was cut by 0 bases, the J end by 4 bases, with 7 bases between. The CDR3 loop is CASSVAGSTGELFF. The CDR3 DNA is TGTGCCAGCAGCGTAGCGGGGAGCACCGGGGAGCTGTTTTTT.

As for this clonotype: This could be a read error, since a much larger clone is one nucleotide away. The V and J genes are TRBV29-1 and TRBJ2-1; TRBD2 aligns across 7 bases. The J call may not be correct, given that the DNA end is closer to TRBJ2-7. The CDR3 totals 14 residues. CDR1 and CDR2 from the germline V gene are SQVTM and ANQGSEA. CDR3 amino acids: CSVVLAPAGNEQYF. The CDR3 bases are TGCAGCGTTGTACTAGCGCCCGCAGGCAATGAGCAGTACTTC.

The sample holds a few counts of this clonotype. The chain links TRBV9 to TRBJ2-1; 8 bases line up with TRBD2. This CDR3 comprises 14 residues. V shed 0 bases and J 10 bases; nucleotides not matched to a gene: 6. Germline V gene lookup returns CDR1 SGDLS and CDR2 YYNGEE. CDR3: CASSVDPASGEQFF. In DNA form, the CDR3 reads TGTGCCAGCAGCGTAGATCCGGCTAGCGGGGAGCAGTTCTTC.

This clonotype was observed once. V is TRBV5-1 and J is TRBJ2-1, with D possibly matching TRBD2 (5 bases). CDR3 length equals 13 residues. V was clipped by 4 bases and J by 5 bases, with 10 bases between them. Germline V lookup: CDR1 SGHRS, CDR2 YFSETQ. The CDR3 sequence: CASSRGYDNEQFF. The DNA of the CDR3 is TGCGCCAGCAGCCGCGGGTATGACAATGAGCAGTTCTTC.

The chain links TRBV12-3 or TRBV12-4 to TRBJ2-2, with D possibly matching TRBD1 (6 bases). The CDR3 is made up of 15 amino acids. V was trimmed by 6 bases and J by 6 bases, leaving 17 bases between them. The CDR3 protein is CASSLGHSLAGELFF. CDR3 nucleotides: TGTGCCAGCAGCCTGGGACACAGTCTCGCCGGGGAGCTGTTTTTT.

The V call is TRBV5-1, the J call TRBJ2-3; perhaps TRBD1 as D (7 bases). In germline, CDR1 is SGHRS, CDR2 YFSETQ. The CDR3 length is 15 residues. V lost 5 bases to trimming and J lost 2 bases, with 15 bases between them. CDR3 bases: TGCGCCAGCAGTGCAGGGGGGTACTACACAGATACGCAGTATTTT. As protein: CASSAGGYYTDTQYF.

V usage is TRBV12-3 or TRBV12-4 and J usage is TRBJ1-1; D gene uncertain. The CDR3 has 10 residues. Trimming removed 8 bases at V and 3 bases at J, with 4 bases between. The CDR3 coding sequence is TGTGCCAGCCTCGACACTGAAGCTTTCTTT. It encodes CASLDTEAFF.

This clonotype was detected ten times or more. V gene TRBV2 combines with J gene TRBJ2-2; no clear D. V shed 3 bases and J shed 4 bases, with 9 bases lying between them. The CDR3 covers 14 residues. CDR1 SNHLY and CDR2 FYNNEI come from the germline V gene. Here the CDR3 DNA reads TGTGCCAGCAGTGAGGACGTTTCCACCGGGGAGCTGTTTTTT. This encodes CASSEDVSTGELFF. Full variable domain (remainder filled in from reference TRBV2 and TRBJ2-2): EPEVTQTPSHQVTQMGQEVILRCVPISNHLYFYWYRQILGQKVEFLVSFYNNEISEKSEIFDDQFSVERPDGSNFTLKIRSTKLEDSAMYFCASSEDVSTGELFFGEGSRLTVL.

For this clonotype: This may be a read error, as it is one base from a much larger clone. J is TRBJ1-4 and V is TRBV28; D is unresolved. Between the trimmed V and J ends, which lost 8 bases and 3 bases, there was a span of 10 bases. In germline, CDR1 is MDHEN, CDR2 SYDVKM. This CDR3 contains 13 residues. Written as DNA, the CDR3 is TGTGCCAGCCATATGGAAGCTAATGAAAAACTGTTTTTT. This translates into CASHMEANEKLFF.

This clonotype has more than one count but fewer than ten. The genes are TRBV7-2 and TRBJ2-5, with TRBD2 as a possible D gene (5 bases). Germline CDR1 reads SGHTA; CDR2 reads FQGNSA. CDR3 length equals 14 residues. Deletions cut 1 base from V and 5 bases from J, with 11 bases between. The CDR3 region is CASSLEVARETQYF. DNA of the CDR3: TGTGCCAGCAGCTTAGAGGTAGCGCGGGAGACCCAGTACTTC.

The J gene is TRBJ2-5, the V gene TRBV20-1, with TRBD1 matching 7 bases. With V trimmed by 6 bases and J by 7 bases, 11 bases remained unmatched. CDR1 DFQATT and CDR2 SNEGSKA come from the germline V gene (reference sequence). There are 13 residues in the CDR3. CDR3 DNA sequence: TGCAGTGCCCGGGACAGTGCCTTTGGGACCCAGTACTTC. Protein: CSARDSAFGTQYF.

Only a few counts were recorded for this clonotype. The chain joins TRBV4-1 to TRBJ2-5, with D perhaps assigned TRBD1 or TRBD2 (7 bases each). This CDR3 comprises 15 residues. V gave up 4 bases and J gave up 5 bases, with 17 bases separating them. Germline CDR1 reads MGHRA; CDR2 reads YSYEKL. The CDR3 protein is CASSPRTQGGETQYF. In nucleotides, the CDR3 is TGCGCCAGCAGCCCCCGGACCCAGGGGGGGGAGACCCAGTACTTC.